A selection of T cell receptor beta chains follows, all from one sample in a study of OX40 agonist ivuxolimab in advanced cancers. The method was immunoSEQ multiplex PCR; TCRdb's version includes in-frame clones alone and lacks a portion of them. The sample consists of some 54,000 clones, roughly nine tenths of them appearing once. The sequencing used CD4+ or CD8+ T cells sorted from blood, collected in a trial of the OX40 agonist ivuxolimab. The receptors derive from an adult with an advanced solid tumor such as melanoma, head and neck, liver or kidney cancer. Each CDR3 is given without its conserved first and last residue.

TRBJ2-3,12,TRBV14,ASSQETWTDTQY
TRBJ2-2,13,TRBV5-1,ASSLFRMETGELF
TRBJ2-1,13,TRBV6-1,ASSQETGPYNEQF
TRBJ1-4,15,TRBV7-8,ASSLRGGPTTNEKLF
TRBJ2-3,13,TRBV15,ATSSSGGATDTQY
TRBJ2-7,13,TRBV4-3,ASSQESQGTYEQY
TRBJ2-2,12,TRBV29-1,SVLPAVNTGELF
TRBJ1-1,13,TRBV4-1,ASSSPRDMGTEAF
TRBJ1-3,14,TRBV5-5,ASSLGVQVYGNTIY
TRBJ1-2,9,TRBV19,ASSTGTPYT
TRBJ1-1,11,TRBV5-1,ASRRTENTEAF
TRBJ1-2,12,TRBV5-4,ASRHITGLYGYT
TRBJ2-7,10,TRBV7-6,ASSSFSREQY
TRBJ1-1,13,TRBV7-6,ASSLESATNTEAF
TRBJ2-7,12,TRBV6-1,ASRRRTGTYEQY
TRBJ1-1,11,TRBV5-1,ASSQIGNTEAF
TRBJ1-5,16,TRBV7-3,ASSVKGGQNYSNQPQH
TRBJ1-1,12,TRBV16,ASTIGHMNTEAF
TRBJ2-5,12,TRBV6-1,AITDREVGETQY
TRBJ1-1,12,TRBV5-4,ASSLNQGNTEAF
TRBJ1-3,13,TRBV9,ASSPRTGTGNTIY
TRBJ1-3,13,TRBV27,ASSPEGTGGGTIY
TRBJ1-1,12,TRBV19,ASSIGTPNTEAF
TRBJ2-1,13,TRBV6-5,ASSSGRGFEGEQF
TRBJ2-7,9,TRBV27,ASSLGGEQY
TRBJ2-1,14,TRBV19,ASRGGGMRTYNEQF
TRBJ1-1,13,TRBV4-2,ASSPRTGWNTEAF
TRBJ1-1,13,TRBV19,ASIPEDRMNTEAF
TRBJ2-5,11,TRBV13,ASGYDRGETQY
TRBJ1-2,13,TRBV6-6,ASRTPDRPFYGYT
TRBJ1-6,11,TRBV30,AWSLQDNSPLH
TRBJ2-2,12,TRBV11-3,ASSYEPSSGELF
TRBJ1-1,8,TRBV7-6,ASSLAAVE
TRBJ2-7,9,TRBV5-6,ASSASFEQY
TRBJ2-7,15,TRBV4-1,ASTPKLGQGRSYEQY
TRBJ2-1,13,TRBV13,ASSYGRRGYNEQF
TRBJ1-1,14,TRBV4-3,ASSQDPPGGDTEAF
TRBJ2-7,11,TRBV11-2,ASSLDPTYEQY
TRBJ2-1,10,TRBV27,ASSHSYNEQF
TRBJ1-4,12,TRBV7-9,ASSKDRRAEKLF
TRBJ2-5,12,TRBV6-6,ASSYSRQGETQY
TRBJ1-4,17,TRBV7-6,ASSLASWGPRVTNEKLF
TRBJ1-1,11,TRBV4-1,ASSPGMNTEAF
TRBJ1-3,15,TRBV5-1,ASSLIDPSRAGNTIY
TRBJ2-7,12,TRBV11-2,ASSLEGTPWEQY
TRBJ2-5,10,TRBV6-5,ASSSAQETQY
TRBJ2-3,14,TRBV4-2,ASSQDNGYGTDTQY
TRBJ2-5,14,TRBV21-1,ASSKRPTGTQETQY
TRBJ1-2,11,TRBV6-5,ASSYATGVGYT
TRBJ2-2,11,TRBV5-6,ASSWGGTGELF
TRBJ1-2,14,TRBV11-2,ASSSSFDLRDYGYT
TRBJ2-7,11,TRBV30,AWSTSGGYEQY
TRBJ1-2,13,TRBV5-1,ASSHPGTGSYGYT
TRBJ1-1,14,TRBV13,ASSYRTEMGDTEAF
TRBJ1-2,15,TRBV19,ASSSDFIRGANYGYT
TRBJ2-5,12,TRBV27,ASSLTADQGTQY
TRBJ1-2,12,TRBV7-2,ASSLGQGSYGYT
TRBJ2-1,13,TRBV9,ASSVMGESYNEQF
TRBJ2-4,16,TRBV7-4,ASSNLGQFSLAKNIQY